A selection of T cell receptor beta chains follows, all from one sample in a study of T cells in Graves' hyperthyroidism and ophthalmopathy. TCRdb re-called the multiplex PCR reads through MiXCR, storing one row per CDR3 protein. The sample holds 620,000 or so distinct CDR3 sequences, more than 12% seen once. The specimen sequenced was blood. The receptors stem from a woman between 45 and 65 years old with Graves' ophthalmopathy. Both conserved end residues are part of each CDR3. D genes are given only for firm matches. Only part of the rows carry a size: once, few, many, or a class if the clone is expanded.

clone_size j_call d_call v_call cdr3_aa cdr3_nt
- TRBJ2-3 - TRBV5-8 CASSSLRVSVTDTQYF TGTGCCAGCAGCTCCCTCAGGGTCTCAGTCACAGATACGCAGTATTTT
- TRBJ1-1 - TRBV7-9 CASSRQEVEAFF TGTGCCAGCAGCCGACAGGAGGTTGAAGCTTTCTTT
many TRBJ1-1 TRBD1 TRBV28 CASSGQGSVAEAFF TGTGCCAGCAGTGGACAGGGATCGGTCGCTGAAGCTTTCTTT
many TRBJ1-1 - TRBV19 CASSILHGYTEAFF TGTGCCAGTAGTATACTCCACGGCTACACTGAAGCTTTCTTT
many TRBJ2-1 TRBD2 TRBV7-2 CASSLDPLGLAGSIDNNEQFF TGTGCCAGCAGCTTAGACCCCCTCGGACTAGCGGGATCCATCGACAACAATGAGCAGTTCTTC
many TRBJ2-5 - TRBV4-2 CASSQEGFGETQYF TGTGCCAGCAGCCAAGAGGGGTTTGGCGAGACCCAGTACTTC
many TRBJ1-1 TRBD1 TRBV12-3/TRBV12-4 CASSLWDRQVEAFF TGTGCCAGCAGTTTATGGGACAGGCAAGTTGAAGCTTTCTTT
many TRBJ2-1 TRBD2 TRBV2 CASTRLAGVEQFF TGTGCCAGCACGCGGCTAGCGGGCGTTGAGCAGTTCTTC
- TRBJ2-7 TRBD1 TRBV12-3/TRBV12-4 CASSPIDRGGYEQYF TGTGCCAGCAGTCCTATCGACAGGGGTGGCTACGAGCAGTACTTC
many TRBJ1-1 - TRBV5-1 CASSLGPGTEAFF TGCGCCAGCAGCCTGGGTCCGGGTACTGAAGCTTTCTTT
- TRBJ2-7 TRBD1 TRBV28 CASSFWDRERYEQYF TGTGCCAGCAGTTTCTGGGACAGGGAGCGCTACGAGCAGTACTTC
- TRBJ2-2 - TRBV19 CASIGRESGELFF TGTGCCAGTATCGGGCGAGAGTCCGGGGAGCTGTTTTTT
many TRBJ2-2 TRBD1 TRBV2 CATRDRGTGELFF TGTGCCACTAGGGACAGGGGCACCGGGGAGCTGTTTTTT
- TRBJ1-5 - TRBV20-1 CSARTGSINQPQHF TGCAGTGCTAGAACAGGCAGTATTAATCAGCCCCAGCATTTT
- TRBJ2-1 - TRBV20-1 CSARDVKRDCGLNEQFF TGCAGTGCTAGAGATGTCAAAAGGGACTGTGGGTTGAATGAGCAGTTCTTC
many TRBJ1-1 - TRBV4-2 CASSHRAMNTEAFF TGTGCCAGCAGTCACAGGGCCATGAACACTGAAGCTTTCTTT
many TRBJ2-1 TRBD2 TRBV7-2 CASSIRTSGRELRSYNEQFF TGTGCCAGCAGCATACGTACTAGCGGGAGGGAGTTGCGGTCCTACAATGAGCAGTTCTTC
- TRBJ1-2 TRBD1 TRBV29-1 CSVELDRGWGGYGYTF TGCAGCGTTGAACTCGACAGGGGGTGGGGTGGCTATGGCTACACCTTC
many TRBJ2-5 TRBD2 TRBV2 CASQREQETQYF TGTGCCAGCCAGCGGGAACAAGAGACCCAGTACTTC